What follows are 17 T cell receptor beta chains derived from one specimen sequenced in a study of glioma-infiltrating T cells after dendritic cell vaccination. Clones were read by immunoSEQ multiplex PCR, and TCRdb kept only the in-frame ones, dropping some. The table includes roughly 90,000 clones, approximately 90% detected once. The sample here was blood, taken before dendritic cell vaccination. These receptors were obtained from a human donor with glioblastoma.

This clone is a singleton in its sample. The rearrangement joins TRBV9 to TRBJ2-7; D gene uncertain. V lost 0 bases, J lost 3 bases, and 13 bases lay in between. Germline V gene sequence: CDR1 SGDLS, CDR2 YYNGEE. There are 15 residues in the CDR3. CDR3 nucleotide sequence: TGTGCCAGCAGCGTAGGGGCTGGTTTGGACTACGAGCAGTACTTC. Its translation: CASSVGAGLDYEQYF. The whole variable domain, filled in from reference TRBV9 and TRBJ2-7, reads DSGVTQTPKHLITATGQRVTLRCSPRSGDLSVYWYQQSLDQGLQFLIQYYNGEERAKGNILERFSAQQFPDLHSELNLSSLELGDSALYFCASSVGAGLDYEQYFGPGTRLTVT.

This chain uses TRBV5-1 with TRBJ2-1; D perhaps matches TRBD2 (6 bases). Trimming took 6 bases from V and 0 from J, leaving 19 bases between them. The CDR3 spans 17 residues. Germline V lookup: CDR1 SGHRS, CDR2 YFSETQ. This CDR3 is CASNLGGMGSSYNEQFF. CDR3 DNA sequence: TGCGCCAGCAACTTAGGAGGGATGGGGAGCTCCTACAATGAGCAGTTCTTC.

The rearrangement links TRBV25-1 to TRBJ2-5, with 10 nucleotides matching TRBD1. Per germline, CDR1 MGHDK and CDR2 SYGVNS. The CDR3 consists of 13 residues. V trimming: 11 bases; J trimming: 1 base; junction bases outside the gene matches: 4. CDR3 residues: CAGGDRGQETQYF. In DNA form, the CDR3 reads TGTGCCGGGGGGGACAGGGGCCAAGAGACCCAGTACTTC.

The chain couples TRBV11-2 to TRBJ1-2; 8 bases align to TRBD1. CDR3 length: 15 residues. Germline values: CDR1 SGHAT, CDR2 FQNNGV. V lost 5 bases, J lost 1 base, and 6 bases stayed unmatched. The DNA for the CDR3 is TGTGCCAGCAGCCGACCGACAGGGGTTAACTATGGCTACACCTTC. It is translated as CASSRPTGVNYGYTF.

Note on this clone: One junction end does not reproduce the germline sequence, and a read error may be involved. This chain uses TRBV6-6 with TRBJ2-3; D may be TRBD1 (6 bases). The germline CDR1 and CDR2 sequences are MNHNY and SVGAGI (reference sequence). The CDR3 covers 16 residues. CDR3 DNA sequence: TGTGCCAGCAGCTACTTGACAGGCGCTAGCACAGATACGCAGTATTTT. This encodes CASSYLTGASTDTQYF.

The rearrangement joins TRBV6-5 to TRBJ1-2; 12 nucleotides line up with TRBD1. Germline assignment: CDR1 MNHEY and CDR2 SVGAGI. The CDR3 covers 15 residues. J gave up 2 bases and V 5 bases, and 3 bases lay outside the gene matches. Here the CDR3 reads CASSPGQGANYGYTF. DNA for the CDR3: TGTGCCAGCAGTCCGGGACAGGGGGCAAACTATGGCTACACCTTC.

The chain is built from TRBV6-5 and TRBJ2-2; possibly TRBD2 for D (6 bases). The CDR3 extends over 11 amino acids. CDR1 and CDR2 from the germline V gene are MNHEY and SVGAGI. This CDR3 is CVTGVTGELFF. Written as DNA, the CDR3 is TGTGTCACGGGAGTCACCGGGGAGCTGTTTTTT.

The rearrangement uses TRBV9 and TRBJ1-5; 9 positions match TRBD1. This CDR3 region has 15 residues. Germline CDR1 SGDLS, CDR2 YYNGEE. J gave up 6 bases and V 5 bases, and 9 bases lay outside the gene matches. The CDR3 nucleotides are TGTGCCAGCAGTGCCTCAGGACAGGGGTTTCAGCCCCAGCATTTT. This translates into CASSASGQGFQPQHF. The variable domain in full, completed from reference TRBV9 and TRBJ1-5, reads DSGVTQTPKHLITATGQRVTLRCSPRSGDLSVYWYQQSLDQGLQFLIQYYNGEERAKGNILERFSAQQFPDLHSELNLSSLELGDSALYFCASSASGQGFQPQHFGDGTRLSIL.

The chain combines TRBV9 with TRBJ2-3, with a possible D match to TRBD1 (5 bases). With 0 bases removed from V and 0 bases from J, the gap between germline ends came to 8 bases. The CDR3 length is 15 residues. The germline V gene encodes CDR1 SGDLS and CDR2 YYNGEE. CDR3 nucleotides: TGTGCCAGCAGCGTAGATGGGGCAAGCACAGATACGCAGTATTTT. Protein: CASSVDGASTDTQYF. The whole variable domain, remainder taken from reference TRBV9 and TRBJ2-3, is DSGVTQTPKHLITATGQRVTLRCSPRSGDLSVYWYQQSLDQGLQFLIQYYNGEERAKGNILERFSAQQFPDLHSELNLSSLELGDSALYFCASSVDGASTDTQYFGPGTRLTVL.

In this sample, this clone turned up a few times. The rearrangement links TRBV6-1 to TRBJ2-5; D is possibly TRBD2 (5 bases). CDR1 is MNHNS and CDR2 is SASEGT in the germline V gene. CDR3 length equals 13 residues. V was pared by 6 bases and J by 4 bases, with 12 bases between. CDR3 residues: CASSEWELETQYF. For the CDR3, the DNA is TGTGCCAGCAGCGAATGGGAGTTAGAGACCCAGTACTTC.

The rearrangement joins TRBV6-1 to TRBJ2-5; a weak D match, TRBD2 (6 bases). The CDR3 spans 15 residues. Germline CDR1 is MNHNS and CDR2 is SASEGT. Trimming removed 6 bases from V and 8 bases from J, with 22 bases in between. CDR3 nucleotides: TGTGCCAGCAGCAACTCGCGGGACTCCCTTGATACCCAGTACTTC. This gives the protein CASSNSRDSLDTQYF.

The V and J genes are TRBV11-3 and TRBJ2-2; D uncertain. Trimming removed 5 bases at V and 2 bases at J, with 9 bases between. Germline CDR1 reads SGHNT; CDR2 reads YENEEA. The length of the CDR3 is 14 residues. The CDR3 nucleotides are TGTGCCAGCAGCGGAGTAGGCAACACCGGGGAGCTGTTTTTT. Translating it yields CASSGVGNTGELFF.

This chain uses TRBV20-1 with TRBJ1-4, with no clear D. V gave up 2 bases and J gave up 8 bases, with 6 bases separating them. Germline values: CDR1 DFQATT, CDR2 SNEGSKA (reference sequence). CDR3 length: 11 residues. The CDR3 reads CSARPREKLFF. The CDR3 nucleotides are TGCAGTGCTAGACCGCGGGAAAAACTGTTTTTT.

This clone was detected once. The rearrangement links TRBV30 to TRBJ2-5, with 8 bases matching TRBD2. CDR3 size: 16 residues. Germline CDR1 is GTSNPN and CDR2 is SVGIG (reference sequence). V was clipped by 6 bases and J by 7 bases; unmatched bases: 19. CDR3 in DNA: TGTGCCTGCCCTGGGGAGGGCGGGGGGTCTCGTGGGACCCAGTACTTC. It yields the protein CACPGEGGGSRGTQYF.

This sequence joins TRBV28 and TRBJ1-6; 9 nucleotides align to TRBD1. There are 14 residues in the CDR3. CDR1 and CDR2 from the germline V gene are MDHEN and SYDVKM. V was clipped by 8 bases and J by 5 bases; unmatched bases: 4. As DNA, the CDR3 is TGTGCCAGCCTAGGGACAGGGAATAATTCACCCCTCCACTTT. Translated, it gives CASLGTGNNSPLHF.

Points on this clone: At one of its ends the junction is not consistent with the germline gene, which may arise from a read error. J is TRBJ1-2 and V is TRBV25-1; the match to TRBD1 covers 7 bases. Germline V gene sequence: CDR1 MGHDK, CDR2 SYGVNS. This CDR3 has 11 residues. The CDR3 protein is CASRVQGSWSF. The CDR3 coding sequence is TGTGCCAGCAGGGTACAGGGGAGTTGGAGCTTC.

CDR3 region: CASSPPVAGGYNEQFF. The CDR3 region has the DNA TGTGCCAGTTCCCCCCCTGTTGCGGGGGGTTACAATGAGCAGTTCTTC. The rearrangement joins TRBV18 to TRBJ2-1, with 8 positions matching TRBD2. Germline V gene sequence: CDR1 KGHSH, CDR2 LQKENI. Trimming at V came to 9 bases and at J to 4 bases, leaving 14 bases not matched to a gene. The CDR3 contains 16 residues.